This entry describes one T cell receptor beta chain. Trimming cost V 4 bases and J 3 bases; bases outside gene matches: 5. Germline-derived CDR1 and CDR2 are LGHNA and YSLEER. The length of the CDR3 is 17 residues. The source of the sample is a study of T cell changes during pregnancy in multiple sclerosis. Repertoires were generated with immunoSEQ multiplex PCR, while TCRdb's copy carries only in-frame clones and drops some. The data contain tens of thousands of clones, approximately 87% of them singletons. The sequences come from CD8+ T cells from peripheral blood mononuclear cells, collected before pregnancy. The genes are TRBV4-3 and TRBJ2-1, with TRBD2 matching 14 bases. This clonotype was sampled from a female donor with multiple sclerosis, enrolled in a pregnancy study. In nucleotides, the CDR3 is TGCGCCAGCAGCCTGGGACTAGCGGGAGATTTCTACAATGAGCAGTTCTTC. It yields the protein CASSLGLAGDFYNEQFF.